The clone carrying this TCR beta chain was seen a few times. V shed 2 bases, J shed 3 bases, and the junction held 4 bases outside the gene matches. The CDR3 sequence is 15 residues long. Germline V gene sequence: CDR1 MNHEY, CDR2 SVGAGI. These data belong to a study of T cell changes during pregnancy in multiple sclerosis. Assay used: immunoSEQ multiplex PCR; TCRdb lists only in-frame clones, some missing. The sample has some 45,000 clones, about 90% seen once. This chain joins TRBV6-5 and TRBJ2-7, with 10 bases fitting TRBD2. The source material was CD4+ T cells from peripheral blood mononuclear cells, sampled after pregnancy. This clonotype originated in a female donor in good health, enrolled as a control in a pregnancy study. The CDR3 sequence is CASSYAASGSYEQYF. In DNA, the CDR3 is TGTGCCAGCAGTTACGCGGCTAGCGGGAGCTACGAGCAGTACTTC.